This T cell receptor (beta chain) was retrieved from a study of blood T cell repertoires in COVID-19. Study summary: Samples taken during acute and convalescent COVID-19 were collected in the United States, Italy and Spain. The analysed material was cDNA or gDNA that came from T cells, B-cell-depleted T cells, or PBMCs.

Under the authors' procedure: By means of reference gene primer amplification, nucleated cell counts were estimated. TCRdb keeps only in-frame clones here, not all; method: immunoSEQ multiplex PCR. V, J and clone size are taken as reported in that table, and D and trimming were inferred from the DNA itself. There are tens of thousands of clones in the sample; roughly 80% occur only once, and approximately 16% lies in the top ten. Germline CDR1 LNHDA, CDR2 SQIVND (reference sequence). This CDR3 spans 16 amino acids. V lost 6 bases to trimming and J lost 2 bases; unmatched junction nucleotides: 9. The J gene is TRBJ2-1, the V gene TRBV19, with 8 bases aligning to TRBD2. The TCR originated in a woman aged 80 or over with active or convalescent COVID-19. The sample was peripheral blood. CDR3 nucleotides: TGTGCCAGTAGCAGATCTAGCGGGCCACCCTACAATGAGCAGTTCTTC. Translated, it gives CASSRSSGPPYNEQFF.